The 10 T cell receptor beta chains below come from one sample, sequenced in a study of tumor-infiltrating lymphocytes in localized non-small cell lung cancer. TCRdb's copy holds only in-frame clones and misses some; the assay was immunoSEQ multiplex PCR. The profile shows thousands of clones, roughly 74% of them singletons. The sample consisted of lung tumor tissue. Receptors originate from a human donor with non-small cell lung cancer.

The genes are TRBV27 and TRBJ1-2; 9 bases align to TRBD1. The CDR3 covers 14 residues. The V gene's germline CDR1 is MNHEY and CDR2 SMNVEV (reference sequence). The V gene end was trimmed by 5 bases and the J gene end by 6 bases; junction bases not matched to a gene: 7. In DNA form, the CDR3 reads TGTGCCAGCAGTCTTACCTGGACAGGGGATGGCTACACCTTC. It specifies CASSLTWTGDGYTF.

The rearrangement joins TRBV18 to TRBJ1-2; TRBD1 aligns across 7 bases. This CDR3 has 14 amino acids. Germline assignment: CDR1 KGHSH and CDR2 LQKENI. Trimming at V came to 4 bases and at J to 7 bases, leaving 9 bases not matched to a gene. In nucleotides, the CDR3 is TGTGCCAGCTCACGGATTCAGGGGGAAGGTGGCTACACCTTC. Protein product: CASSRIQGEGGYTF. Supplemented by reference TRBV18 and TRBJ1-2, the full variable domain reads NAGVMQNPRHLVRRRGQEARLRCSPMKGHSHVYWYRQLPEEGLKFMVYLQKENIIDESGMPKERFSAEFPKEGPSILRIQQVVRGDSAAYFCASSRIQGEGGYTFGSGTRLTVV.

The sample holds one count of this clone. In DNA, the CDR3 is TGTGCCAGCAGCTTAAGCGGGGGGGCCTCAGATACGCAGTATTTT. This translates into CASSLSGGASDTQYF. The chain combines TRBV5-8 with TRBJ2-3; 10 positions agree with TRBD2. The CDR3 has 15 amino acids. CDR1 and CDR2 (germline): SGHTS, YDEGEE. V lost 2 bases, J lost 4 bases, and 4 bases stayed unmatched.

The rearrangement links TRBV20-1 to TRBJ1-2, with no clear D. The germline gives CDR1 DFQATT, CDR2 SNEGSKA (reference sequence). The CDR3 covers 11 residues. The CDR3, as DNA: TGCAGCCCGGGCCTGGAATATGGCTACACCTTC. Amino acid sequence: CSPGLEYGYTF.

The V call is TRBV28, the J call TRBJ2-5; weak D call: TRBD1 (6 bases). CDR3 size: 12 residues. The V gene's germline CDR1 is MDHEN and CDR2 SYDVKM. V shed 6 bases and J shed 5 bases, with 10 bases lying between them. CDR3 in DNA: TGTGCCAGCAGCCTAACAGGGGAGACCCAGTACTTC. Translated, it gives CASSLTGETQYF.

The rearrangement uses TRBV5-4 and TRBJ1-1; a possible D gene is TRBD1 (5 bases). V lost 1 base to trimming and J lost 1 base, with 8 bases between them. This CDR3 spans 14 amino acids. Germline loops: CDR1 SGHNT, CDR2 YYREEE (reference sequence). DNA of the CDR3: TGTGCCAGCAGCTTGCCAGGGCGGAACACTGAAGCTTTCTTT. Encoded protein: CASSLPGRNTEAFF.

The CDR3 loop reads CASSQAYSTGELFF. CDR3 bases: TGTGCCAGCAGCCAAGCTTACAGCACCGGGGAGCTGTTTTTT. The chain has TRBV14 and TRBJ2-2; D gene unclear. Per germline, CDR1 SGHDN and CDR2 FVKESK. The V and J ends lost 1 base and 4 bases respectively, with 7 bases between them. There are 14 residues in the CDR3.

This clone was recorded a few times. The chain joins TRBV5-6 to TRBJ2-7; TRBD2 might be the D (5 bases). Per the germline V gene, CDR1 is SGHDT and CDR2 is YYEEEE. The V gene lost 4 bases and the J gene lost 6 bases, with 14 bases spanning the gap. CDR3 size: 13 residues. CDR3 in amino acids: CASSLAGQIEQYF. The DNA for the CDR3 is TGTGCCAGCAGCCTGGCGGGTCAGATCGAGCAGTACTTC.

The chain uses TRBV9 and TRBJ2-7, with a possible D match to TRBD2 (7 bases). This CDR3 has 16 residues. Germline lookup yields CDR1 SGDLS and CDR2 YYNGEE. Trimming left V 4 bases short and J 1 base short, with 18 bases between. The chain's CDR3 is CASSLGAGASSYEQYF. The CDR3 nucleotides read TGTGCCAGCAGCCTTGGTGCGGGGGCCTCTTCCTACGAGCAGTACTTC.

This chain connects TRBV5-1 to TRBJ2-2, with D possibly matching TRBD1 (6 bases). The CDR3 has 16 amino acids. Trimming stripped 3 bases from V and 0 bases from J, with 12 bases between. Germline-derived CDR1 and CDR2 are SGHRS and YFSETQ. The CDR3 is CASSSTGSPNTGELFF. The CDR3 DNA sequence: TGCGCCAGCAGCTCTACAGGGTCGCCGAACACCGGGGAGCTGTTTTTT.